This record concerns one T cell receptor beta chain sequence. This clone was seen only once. Its binding antigen is unknown. Per-base qualities were not stored, and no clone one base away is much larger. The entry originates in a study of CD8+ T cells in alopecia areata (dated by TCRdb to 2016 to 2018). In terms of the full investigation: The treated patients, all with moderate-to-severe alopecia areata, were enrolled in an open-label pilot trial of oral tofacitinib given at 5 to 10 mg twice daily. Tofacitinib was given for 6 to 18 months, followed by 6 months of follow-up off drug to assess delayed response and recurrence. High-throughput TCRbeta sequencing was used to examine T cell clonal expansion in alopecia areata in both the C3H/HeJ mouse model and human patients. Human TCRbeta sequencing covered scalp tissue and sorted CD4+ and CD8+ peripheral blood T cells from patchy and totalis/universalis alopecia areata patients and healthy controls. Biopsies were taken from tofacitinib-treated patients at baseline and at 4 and 24 weeks of treatment, and a later scalp biopsy was taken in several of the tofacitinib-treated patients. Scalp clonality was compared across normal scalp (n=4), patchy alopecia areata scalp (n=8), and alopecia totalis/universalis scalp (n=8). RNA came from the PAXgene miRNA kit for fixed scalp, the miRNeasy kit for PBMCs, and the RNeasy kit for mouse skin. TCRbeta CDR3 regions were amplified by immunoSEQ multiplex PCR with 35 Vbeta forward and 13 Jbeta reverse primers.

Library method: the immunoSEQ multiplex PCR assay. RNA was extracted from all samples and reverse transcribed into cDNA as template for TCR sequencing. SuperScript III was used to make first-strand cDNA, primed with a 2:1 mix of oligo-dT and random hexamers. A synthetic immune receptor repertoire was used to measure amplification bias, and any remaining bias was corrected computationally. On the study's bioinformatics: Raw reads were preprocessed to remove errors, and CDR3 was defined by IMGT conventions from the conserved cysteine to phenylalanine. Clonality was computed by normalizing Shannon entropy by log2 of the number of productive unique TCRs and subtracting the result from 1. Whether scalp clones were CD4 or CD8 was inferred by matching scalp TCRbeta sequences against CD4 and CD8 repertoires sorted from blood. Held by TCRdb, this immuneACCESS table contains in-frame sequences only and omits some clones. Under half of the omission traces to an unresolved V gene where checked; the cause of the rest is unknown. That table furnishes V, J and clone size, whereas the DNA furnished D and trimming. The sample table records under 300,000 clones; under 80% of these occur just once. Jointly, the top ten make up around 1.2% of the sample.

The time point label for this specimen denotes: baseline before oral tofacitinib. From alopecia areata patients, peripheral blood was collected along with lesional scalp punch biopsies. PBMCs were separated by density centrifugation and stained for CD3, CD4 and CD8, after which CD4+ and CD8+ T cells were sorted on a FACSAria. Taken from the germline V gene, the CDR1 and CDR2 loops are MGHDK and SYGVNS. The germline ends are 6 bases apart after V is trimmed by 2 bases and J by 5 bases. The cysteine opens and the phenylalanine closes a CDR3 of 12 amino acids. Left in the record is the CDR3 DNA by itself, 36 bases read in frame from the first base. General conclusions and limits of the study: Shared TCR sequences between patients were less evident than in mice, which may be partly attributable to HLA diversity in the patient population. Unlike mouse skin, which is dominated by gammadelta T cells, normal human skin has resident alphabeta T cells that are also sequenced, and this complicates analysis of the scalp TCR repertoire. Compared with normal scalp, lesional scalp had higher clonality and more expanded CD8+ clones, particularly in alopecia totalis/universalis, a pattern that suggests antigenic drive.

Sequencing used CD4+ T cells sorted from blood, obtained at week 0. This sequence uses TRBV25-1 and TRBJ1-2; the D gene remains uncertain. This receptor was identified in a human donor with alopecia areata. The DNA is as follows: TGTGCCAGCAGTGAAGCGAGGTATGGCTACACCTTC. Translated, it gives CASSEARYGYTF.